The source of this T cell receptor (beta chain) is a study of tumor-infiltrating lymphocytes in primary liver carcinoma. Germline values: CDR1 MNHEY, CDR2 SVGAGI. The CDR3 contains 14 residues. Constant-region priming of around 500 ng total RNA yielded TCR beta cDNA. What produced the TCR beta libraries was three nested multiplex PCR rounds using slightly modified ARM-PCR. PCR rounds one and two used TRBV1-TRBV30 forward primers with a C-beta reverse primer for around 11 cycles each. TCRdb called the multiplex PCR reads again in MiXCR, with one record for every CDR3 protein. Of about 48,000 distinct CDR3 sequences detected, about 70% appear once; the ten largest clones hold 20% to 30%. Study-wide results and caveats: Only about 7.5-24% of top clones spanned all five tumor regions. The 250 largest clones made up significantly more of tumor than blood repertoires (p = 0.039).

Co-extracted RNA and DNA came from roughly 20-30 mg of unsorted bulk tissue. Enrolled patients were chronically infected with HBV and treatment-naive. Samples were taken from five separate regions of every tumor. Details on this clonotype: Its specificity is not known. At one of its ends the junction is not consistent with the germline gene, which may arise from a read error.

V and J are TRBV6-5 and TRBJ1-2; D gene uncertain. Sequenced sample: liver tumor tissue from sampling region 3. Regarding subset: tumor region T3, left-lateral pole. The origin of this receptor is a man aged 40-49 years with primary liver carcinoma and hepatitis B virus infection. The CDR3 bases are TGTACCAGCAGTTACGGTAGGGCAGTCTATGGCTACACCTTC. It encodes CTSSYGRAVYGYTF.